Listed below are T cell receptor beta chains from one sample, sequenced in a study of PD-1 blockade in classical Hodgkin lymphoma. Clones were sequenced by immunoSEQ multiplex PCR, and TCRdb holds only the in-frame ones, with some missing. This table holds 50,000 or so clones, 73% found once. The sequenced sample was peripheral blood mononuclear cells (PBMCs), obtained before the second cycle of nivolumab. These receptors were obtained from a human donor with classical Hodgkin lymphoma. Each CDR3 is given with its conserved first and last residue. Fields, in order: J gene, D gene, V gene, clone size, CDR3 protein, CDR3 DNA. A D gene is named only where the DNA matches it firmly. Some rows have no size entry. The others give once, few or many, or a class for an expanded clone.

J gene: TRBJ1-3
D gene: -
V gene: TRBV29-1
clone size: -
CDR3 protein: CSVGDGDGNTIYF
CDR3 DNA: TGCAGCGTGGGGGATGGGGATGGAAACACCATATATTTT

J gene: TRBJ2-2
D gene: -
V gene: TRBV6-1
clone size: -
CDR3 protein: CASSEEQESGELFF
CDR3 DNA: TGTGCCAGCAGTGAAGAGCAGGAATCCGGGGAGCTGTTTTTT

J gene: TRBJ1-4
D gene: -
V gene: TRBV7-9
clone size: -
CDR3 protein: CASSPTHPEGEKLFF
CDR3 DNA: TGTGCCAGCAGCCCAACGCACCCGGAGGGTGAAAAACTGTTTTTT

J gene: TRBJ2-3
D gene: TRBD2
V gene: TRBV9
clone size: -
CDR3 protein: CASSVRGLAADTQYF
CDR3 DNA: TGTGCCAGCAGCGTAAGGGGACTAGCAGCAGATACGCAGTATTTT

J gene: TRBJ1-4
D gene: -
V gene: TRBV4-3
clone size: -
CDR3 protein: CASSQYRAGLGEKLFF
CDR3 DNA: TGCGCCAGCAGCCAGTACCGTGCGGGTCTAGGGGAAAAACTGTTTTTT

J gene: TRBJ1-5
D gene: TRBD1
V gene: TRBV28
clone size: few
CDR3 protein: CASDREKVVGNQPQHF
CDR3 DNA: TGTGCCAGTGACAGGGAGAAAGTAGTTGGCAATCAGCCCCAGCATTTT

J gene: TRBJ2-7
D gene: -
V gene: TRBV9
clone size: few
CDR3 protein: CASSSRDLSEQYF
CDR3 DNA: TGTGCCAGCAGCTCCCGGGACCTCAGCGAGCAGTACTTC

J gene: TRBJ2-7
D gene: TRBD1
V gene: TRBV27
clone size: -
CDR3 protein: CASSLTGGSYEQYF
CDR3 DNA: TGTGCCAGCAGCCTGACAGGGGGGTCCTACGAGCAGTACTTC

J gene: TRBJ2-1
D gene: TRBD1
V gene: TRBV18
clone size: -
CDR3 protein: CASSQSWGQGGNEQFF
CDR3 DNA: TGTGCCAGCTCACAGAGTTGGGGACAGGGGGGCAATGAGCAGTTCTTC

J gene: TRBJ2-7
D gene: TRBD2
V gene: TRBV6-6
clone size: -
CDR3 protein: CASRSRREGLYEQYF
CDR3 DNA: TGTGCCAGCAGGAGCAGACGGGAGGGCCTGTACGAGCAGTACTTC

J gene: TRBJ2-1
D gene: -
V gene: TRBV29-1
clone size: -
CDR3 protein: CSALQVVAYNEQFF
CDR3 DNA: TGCAGCGCTTTACAGGTCGTGGCCTACAATGAGCAGTTCTTC

J gene: TRBJ2-7
D gene: TRBD2
V gene: TRBV11-2
clone size: few
CDR3 protein: CASSLLGLAGGNEQYF
CDR3 DNA: TGTGCCAGCAGCCTATTGGGACTAGCGGGAGGAAACGAGCAGTACTTC

J gene: TRBJ2-7
D gene: -
V gene: TRBV9
clone size: -
CDR3 protein: CASSPGSESSYEQYF
CDR3 DNA: TGTGCCAGCAGCCCAGGGAGCGAATCCTCCTACGAGCAGTACTTC

J gene: TRBJ2-7
D gene: TRBD1
V gene: TRBV6-1
clone size: -
CDR3 protein: CASSSPGQGDYEQYF
CDR3 DNA: TGTGCCAGCAGTTCCCCGGGACAGGGGGACTACGAGCAGTACTTC

J gene: TRBJ1-2
D gene: TRBD1
V gene: TRBV30
clone size: -
CDR3 protein: CAWKTGAYGYTF
CDR3 DNA: TGTGCCTGGAAAACAGGGGCCTATGGCTACACCTTC

J gene: TRBJ2-7
D gene: TRBD2
V gene: TRBV28
clone size: -
CDR3 protein: CASSGLALEQYF
CDR3 DNA: TGTGCCAGCAGTGGACTAGCACTCGAGCAGTACTTC